Listed below are T cell receptor beta chains from one sample, sequenced in a study of blood T cell repertoires in COVID-19. Clones were read by immunoSEQ multiplex PCR, and TCRdb kept only the in-frame ones, dropping some. The sample comprises about 180,000 clones, around 89% of which are singletons, and more than 3.5% rests with the top ten. The sample was peripheral blood. These receptors originate from a woman aged 25 to 45 with acute or convalescent COVID-19. Each CDR3 is given with its conserved first and last residue. The D gene is left open where the match is weak. For some rows the clone size is stated as once, few or many, or as a class when expanded; others skip it.

>-|TRBV7-2|-|16|TRBJ2-7
CASSLRPDRSSYEQYF
TGTGCCAGCAGCTTAAGACCCGACAGGAGCTCCTACGAGCAGTACTTC
>-|TRBV11-2|-|13|TRBJ1-1
CASSLSPREWAFF
TGTGCCAGCAGCTTAAGCCCCCGGGAATGGGCTTTCTTT
>TRBD1|TRBV9|-|16|TRBJ2-3
CASRRGDRGRTDTQYF
TGTGCCAGCAGACGAGGCGACAGGGGGCGCACAGATACGCAGTATTTT
>TRBD2|TRBV3-1/TRBV3-2|-|15|TRBJ2-1
CASSQTLAGEIVQFF
TGTGCCAGCAGCCAAACGCTAGCGGGAGAAATTGTGCAGTTCTTC
>TRBD1|TRBV29-1|-|13|TRBJ2-5
CSGHRGSGETQYF
TGCAGCGGCCACAGGGGTTCTGGGGAGACCCAGTACTTC
>TRBD1|TRBV5-5|-|15|TRBJ2-7
CASSTSGQGLYEQYF
TGTGCCAGCAGCACCTCGGGACAGGGGCTCTACGAGCAGTACTTC
>TRBD1|TRBV6-5|-|12|TRBJ2-3
CASWTGLDTQYF
TGTGCCAGCTGGACAGGCCTAGATACGCAGTATTTT
>-|TRBV11-2|-|16|TRBJ2-3
CASQRQFTHRTDTQYF
TGTGCCAGCCAGCGGCAATTCACGCATCGCACAGATACGCAGTATTTT
>TRBD2|TRBV5-1|-|15|TRBJ2-1
CASSAPSGSANEQFF
TGCGCCAGCAGCGCCCCTAGCGGGAGTGCAAATGAGCAGTTCTTC
>-|TRBV7-2|-|13|TRBJ1-1
CASSLARGGEAFF
TGTGCCAGCAGCTTAGCGAGAGGCGGTGAAGCTTTCTTT
>-|TRBV4-1|-|15|TRBJ2-7
CASSQDRFGDYEQYF
TGCGCCAGCAGCCAAGATAGATTCGGGGACTACGAGCAGTACTTC
>-|TRBV18|-|13|TRBJ2-3
CASSPPTRHTQYF
TGTGCCAGCTCACCACCGACGAGACACACGCAGTATTTT
>TRBD1|TRBV13|-|14|TRBJ1-4
CASSYRDRDEKLFF
TGTGCCAGCAGCTACCGGGACAGGGATGAAAAACTGTTTTTT
>TRBD1|TRBV5-1|-|11|TRBJ1-2
CASRQGDGYTF
TGCGCCAGCCGCCAGGGGGATGGCTACACCTTC
>-|TRBV2|-|14|TRBJ1-4
CASSELGRGEKLFF
TGTGCCAGCAGTGAGTTAGGGAGAGGAGAAAAACTGTTTTTT
>-|TRBV9|-|13|TRBJ2-7
CASSVGGGDEQYF
TGTGCCAGCAGCGTAGGAGGAGGCGACGAGCAGTACTTC
>TRBD2|TRBV5-1|-|16|TRBJ2-3
CASSLGTSGGTDTQYF
TGCGCCAGCAGCCTGGGGACTAGCGGGGGCACAGATACGCAGTATTTT
>-|TRBV30|once|13|TRBJ2-3
CAWRWGAGDTQYF
TGTGCCTGGAGGTGGGGAGCGGGAGATACGCAGTATTTT
>-|TRBV6-6|-|14|TRBJ1-2
CASSPRGAYYGYTF
TGTGCCAGCAGTCCCAGGGGCGCTTATTATGGCTACACCTTC
>-|TRBV12-3/TRBV12-4|-|11|TRBJ2-3
CASSSGDTQYF
TGTGCCAGCAGTTCTGGCGATACGCAGTATTTT
>-|TRBV5-1|-|14|TRBJ1-4
CASSRTVEGEKLFF
TGCGCCAGCAGCCGGACCGTCGAGGGTGAAAAACTGTTTTTT
>-|TRBV6-5|-|15|TRBJ2-7
CASSYSGAFAYEQYF
TGTGCCAGCAGTTACTCGGGGGCTTTTGCCTACGAGCAGTACTTC
>-|TRBV30|-|13|TRBJ1-5
CAWSRPGYQPQHF
TGTGCCTGGAGTCGACCGGGTTATCAGCCCCAGCATTTT
>TRBD1|TRBV6-5|-|14|TRBJ1-2
CASSTVGTGYGYTF
TGTGCCAGCAGTACCGTGGGGACAGGGTATGGCTACACCTTC
>-|TRBV6-5|-|15|TRBJ2-2
CASRAGTSNTGELFF
TGTGCCAGCAGGGCCGGGACTTCGAACACCGGGGAGCTGTTTTTT
>-|TRBV6-5|once|11|TRBJ1-1
CASNSGIEAFF
TGTGCCAGCAATTCGGGGATTGAAGCTTTCTTT
>-|TRBV18|-|11|TRBJ2-1
CASSPSDEQFF
TGTGCCAGCTCACCATCCGATGAGCAGTTCTTC
>TRBD1|TRBV28|-|19|TRBJ1-2
CASTIGGLSRDRRVYGYTF
TGTGCCAGCACCATTGGGGGACTGTCCCGGGACAGGAGGGTCTATGGCTACACCTTC
>TRBD2|TRBV2|-|15|TRBJ2-1
CASRGGTSGIGEQFF
TGTGCCTCACGGGGAGGGACTAGCGGGATCGGTGAGCAGTTCTTC
>-|TRBV20-1|-|13|TRBJ2-5
CSASGGAGETQYF
TGCAGTGCTAGTGGTGGGGCAGGAGAGACCCAGTACTTC
>TRBD2|TRBV4-1|-|18|TRBJ2-2
CASSQNRGGGLNTGELFF
TGCGCCAGCAGCCAAAACCGAGGCGGGGGACTTAACACCGGGGAGCTGTTTTTT
>-|TRBV7-9|-|13|TRBJ1-1
CASIGGQGLGAFF
TGTGCCAGCATAGGAGGGCAGGGCCTCGGAGCTTTCTTT
>-|TRBV27|-|12|TRBJ1-2
CASSRTNYGYTF
TGTGCCAGCAGCAGAACTAACTATGGCTACACCTTC
>-|TRBV2|-|15|TRBJ2-1
CASGGGSAVGNEQFF
TGTGCCAGCGGAGGAGGGTCGGCGGTAGGAAATGAGCAGTTCTTC
>TRBD2|TRBV9|-|16|TRBJ2-2
CASSVSGRENTGELFF
TGTGCCAGCAGCGTATCCGGGAGGGAAAACACCGGGGAGCTGTTTTTT
>-|TRBV9|-|16|TRBJ2-2
CASSVDYGTNTGELFF
TGTGCCAGCAGCGTAGATTACGGGACGAACACCGGGGAGCTGTTTTTT
>-|TRBV7-7|-|13|TRBJ2-5
CASSRGIQETQYF
TGTGCTAGCAGCCGGGGGATCCAAGAGACCCAGTACTTC
>-|TRBV28|-|14|TRBJ2-7
CAKLRRATINEQYF
TGTGCCAAACTCCGGCGGGCCACCATCAACGAGCAGTACTTC
>-|TRBV7-2|-|17|TRBJ1-2
CASSQGTVGGEIYGYTF
TGTGCCAGCAGCCAGGGGACGGTCGGGGGGGAGATCTATGGCTACACCTTC
>-|TRBV2|-|17|TRBJ2-1
CARTDRTRGSSYNEQFF
TGTGCCAGGACGGACAGGACGCGGGGTAGCTCCTACAATGAGCAGTTCTTC
>-|TRBV3-1/TRBV3-2|-|14|TRBJ2-5
CASTKLSGKETQYF
TGTGCCAGCACCAAGTTATCGGGGAAAGAGACCCAGTACTTC
>TRBD1|TRBV19|-|14|TRBJ2-3
CASCSPDRVDTQYF
TGTGCCAGCTGTAGCCCGGACAGGGTAGATACGCAGTATTTT
>-|TRBV4-1|-|17|TRBJ2-1
CASSQEGIVLAYNEQFF
TGCGCCAGCAGCCAAGAAGGGATCGTTCTAGCGTACAATGAGCAGTTCTTC
>-|TRBV6-4|-|13|TRBJ2-6
CASRLSGANVLTF
TGTGCCAGCAGACTCTCTGGGGCCAACGTCCTGACTTTC
>-|TRBV4-2|-|16|TRBJ1-5
CASSQEGGIEDQPQHF
TGTGCCAGCAGCCAAGAGGGAGGGATCGAGGACCAGCCCCAGCATTTT
>-|TRBV7-9|-|12|TRBJ2-7
CASSLGQREQYF
TGTGCCAGCAGCTTAGGTCAGAGGGAGCAGTACTTC
>-|TRBV28|-|12|TRBJ2-7
CASSSTWYEQYF
TGTGCCAGCTCTAGTACATGGTACGAGCAGTACTTC
>-|TRBV27|-|13|TRBJ1-6
CASAVGYNSPLHF
TGTGCCAGCGCGGTCGGCTATAATTCACCCCTCCACTTT